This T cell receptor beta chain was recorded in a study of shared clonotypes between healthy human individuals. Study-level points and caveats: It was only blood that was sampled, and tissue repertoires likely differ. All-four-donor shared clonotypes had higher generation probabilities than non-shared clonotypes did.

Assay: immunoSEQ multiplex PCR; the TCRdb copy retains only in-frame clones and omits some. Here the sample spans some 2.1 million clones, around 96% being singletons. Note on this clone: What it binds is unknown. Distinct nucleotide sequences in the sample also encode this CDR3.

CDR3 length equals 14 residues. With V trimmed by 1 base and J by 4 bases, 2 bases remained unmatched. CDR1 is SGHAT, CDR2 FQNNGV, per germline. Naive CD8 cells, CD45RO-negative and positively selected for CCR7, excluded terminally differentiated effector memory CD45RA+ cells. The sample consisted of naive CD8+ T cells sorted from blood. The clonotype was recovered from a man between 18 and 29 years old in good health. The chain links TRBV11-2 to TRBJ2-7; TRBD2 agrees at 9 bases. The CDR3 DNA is TGTGCCAGCAGCTTAGCGGCGGGAGGGTACGAGCAGTACTTC. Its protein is CASSLAAGGYEQYF.